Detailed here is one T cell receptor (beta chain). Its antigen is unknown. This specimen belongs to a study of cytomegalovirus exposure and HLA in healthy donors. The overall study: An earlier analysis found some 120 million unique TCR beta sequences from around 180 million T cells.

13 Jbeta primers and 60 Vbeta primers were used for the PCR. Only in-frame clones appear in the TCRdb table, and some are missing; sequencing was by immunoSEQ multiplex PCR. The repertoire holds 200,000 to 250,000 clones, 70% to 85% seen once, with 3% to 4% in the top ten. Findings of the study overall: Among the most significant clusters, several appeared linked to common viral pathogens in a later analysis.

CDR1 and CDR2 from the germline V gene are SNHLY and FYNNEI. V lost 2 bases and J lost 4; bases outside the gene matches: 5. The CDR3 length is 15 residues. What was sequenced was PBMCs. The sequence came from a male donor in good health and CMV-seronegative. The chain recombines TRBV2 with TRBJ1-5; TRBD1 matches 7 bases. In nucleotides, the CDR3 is TGTGCCAGCAGTGAATTAGGGGGCCCGAATCAGCCCCAGCATTTT. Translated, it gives CASSELGGPNQPQHF. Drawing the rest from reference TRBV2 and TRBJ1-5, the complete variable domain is EPEVTQTPSHQVTQMGQEVILRCVPISNHLYFYWYRQILGQKVEFLVSFYNNEISEKSEIFDDQFSVERPDGSNFTLKIRSTKLEDSAMYFCASSELGGPNQPQHFGDGTRLSIL.